These 23 T cell receptor beta chains were sequenced from one sample in a study of graft-versus-host responses after intestinal transplantation (TCRdb year 2021). The sample's time point label, decoded: cells obtained before transplantation from donor or recipient. The antigens these receptors bind are not known. Libraries were built with the immunoSEQ multiplex PCR assay. Not all clones reach the TCRdb copy of this immuneACCESS table, which keeps in-frame sequences only. Checked studies attribute under half of the gap to unresolved V genes and leave the rest unexplained. This sample gives about 120,000 clones in total; 90% to 95% of them show up just once. The leading ten clones occupy around 0.12% of the sample. This sample comprised unstimulated CD4+ T cells sorted from spleen or lymph node cells, obtained before intestinal transplant. These receptors all come from a human donor who received an intestinal transplant.

The chain combines TRBV6-5 with TRBJ2-6; no clear D. CDR1 is MNHEY, CDR2 SVGAGI, per germline. Trimming took 4 bases from V and 0 from J, leaving 7 bases between them. The CDR3 totals 15 residues. The CDR3 region is CASSFSGSGANVLTF. For the CDR3, the DNA is TGTGCCAGCAGTTTCTCAGGCTCTGGGGCCAACGTCCTGACTTTC.

The chain links TRBV11-2 to TRBJ2-5, with a tentative D call TRBD1 (5 bases). CDR1 and CDR2 from the germline V gene are SGHAT and FQNNGV. The CDR3 contains 14 residues. V was cut by 0 bases and J by 1 base, with 6 bases left in between. CDR3 DNA sequence: TGTGCCAGCAGCTTAGACAGGGTCCAAGAGACCCAGTACTTC. This encodes CASSLDRVQETQYF.

The chain combines TRBV4-1 with TRBJ2-7; maybe TRBD2 (6 bases). CDR3 length: 15 residues. The V end was cut by 0 bases, the J end by 11 bases, with 20 bases between. Germline CDR1 MGHRA, CDR2 YSYEKL. In DNA, the CDR3 is TGCGCCAGCAGCCAAGATAGAATGCGTCCCGGGAGTAAGTACTTC. Encoded protein: CASSQDRMRPGSKYF.

This clone was picked up one time. The chain links TRBV9 to TRBJ2-7; TRBD1 might be the D (6 bases). V shed 4 bases and J shed 4 bases, with 15 bases lying between them. Germline CDR1 SGDLS, CDR2 YYNGEE. This CDR3 comprises 14 residues. The CDR3, as DNA: TGTGCCAGCAGCTTGGGGCAGGGGCGGTACGAGCAGTACTTC. This gives the protein CASSLGQGRYEQYF.

The V gene is TRBV19, the J gene TRBJ2-3; 14 bases are shared with TRBD2. Germline assignment: CDR1 LNHDA and CDR2 SQIVND (reference sequence). This CDR3 comprises 18 residues. The V and J ends lost 3 bases and 5 bases, in that order; junction bases with no gene match: 10. The CDR3 region is CASSIEHPGTSGRDTQYF. DNA of the CDR3: TGTGCCAGTAGTATCGAACACCCCGGGACTAGCGGGAGAGATACGCAGTATTTT.

V gene TRBV6-5 combines with J gene TRBJ2-3; the D gene is possibly TRBD2 (5 bases). In germline, CDR1 is MNHEY, CDR2 SVGAGI. The CDR3 covers 15 residues. Trimming removed 5 bases from V and 4 bases from J, with 16 bases in between. CDR3 DNA sequence: TGTGCCAGCAGTCTGACTCTCGGAGGACCAGATACGCAGTATTTT. As protein: CASSLTLGGPDTQYF.

The rearrangement links TRBV5-1 to TRBJ2-2, with TRBD1 matching over 11 bases. The CDR3 contains 15 residues. V was clipped by 5 bases and J by 5 bases; unmatched bases: 5. The germline gives CDR1 SGHRS, CDR2 YFSETQ. CDR3 sequence: CASSPGTGGTGELFF. DNA of the CDR3: TGCGCCAGCAGTCCCGGGACAGGGGGGACCGGGGAGCTGTTTTTT.

This clone was seen a handful of times. CDR3 amino acids: CAAWMDRGEKLFF. Written as DNA, the CDR3 is TGTGCCGCCTGGATGGACAGGGGTGAAAAACTGTTTTTT. The rearrangement joins TRBV10-3 to TRBJ1-4; 9 nucleotides match TRBD1. The germline V gene has CDR1 ENHRY and CDR2 SYGVKD. CDR3 size: 13 residues. V shed 11 bases and J 7 bases; nucleotides not matched to a gene: 8.

V gene TRBV12-1 combines with J gene TRBJ2-7; TRBD2, the table's D call, lacks a check against the DNA. TRBV12-1 corresponds to a pseudogene. The CDR3 is made up of 14 amino acids. In nucleotides, the CDR3 is TGTGCCAGCACCCCCGGAGCCTCTCCTGGCGAGCAGTACTTC. Protein: CASTPGASPGEQYF.

V and J are TRBV5-8 and TRBJ1-2; 9 bases are a match to TRBD1. Germline V gene sequence: CDR1 SGHTS, CDR2 YDEGEE. CDR3 size: 17 residues. V shed 4 bases, J shed 1 base, and the junction held 11 bases outside the gene matches. The CDR3 loop reads CASSPNPGTGFNYGYTF. CDR3 DNA: TGTGCCAGCAGCCCTAACCCCGGGACAGGGTTTAACTATGGCTACACCTTC.

The rearrangement links TRBV7-3 to TRBJ2-1; TRBD1 might be the D (5 bases). The CDR3 has 12 residues. V lost 5 bases, J lost 8 bases, and 10 bases lay in between. Germline CDR1 reads SGHTA; CDR2 reads FQGTGA. The CDR3 spells CASSLQGYEQFF. CDR3 bases: TGTGCCAGCAGCCTCCAGGGTTATGAGCAGTTCTTC.

With regard to this clone: Additional DNA sequences in this sample encode the identical CDR3. The rearrangement links TRBV6-5 to TRBJ2-6, with unresolved D. There are 14 residues in the CDR3. Germline-derived CDR1 and CDR2 are MNHEY and SVGAGI. The germline V and J ends were trimmed by 6 bases and 0 bases, with 6 bases remaining between them. The CDR3 DNA reads TGTGCCAGCAGCTATACCTCTGGGGCCAACGTCCTGACTTTC. Amino acid sequence: CASSYTSGANVLTF.

V and J are TRBV19 and TRBJ2-1; 8 bases are shared with TRBD1. The length of the CDR3 is 15 residues. CDR1 and CDR2 (germline): LNHDA, SQIVND (reference sequence). V lost 5 bases and J lost 3; bases outside the gene matches: 6. This CDR3 reads CASSATGAGYNEQFF. The CDR3 DNA sequence: TGTGCCAGTAGTGCGACAGGGGCTGGCTACAATGAGCAGTTCTTC.

Turning to this clone: The same CDR3 is also encoded by other DNA sequences in this sample. The rearrangement links TRBV5-1 to TRBJ1-3; D uncertain. The CDR3 has 15 residues. The V end was cut by 0 bases, the J end by 0 bases, with 7 bases between. From germline, CDR1 is SGHRS and CDR2 YFSETQ. The CDR3 sequence is CASSLAGFSGNTIYF. The CDR3 DNA is TGCGCCAGCAGCTTGGCCGGGTTCTCTGGAAACACCATATATTTT. The variable domain in full, completed from reference TRBV5-1 and TRBJ1-3, reads KAGVTQTPRYLIKTRGQQVTLSCSPISGHRSVSWYQQTPGQGLQFLFEYFSETQRNKGNFPGRFSGRQFSNSRSEMNVSTLELGDSALYLCASSLAGFSGNTIYFGEGSWLTVV.

This rearrangement joins TRBV5-6 to TRBJ2-5; 7 nucleotides agree with TRBD1. V shed 2 bases, J shed 7 bases, and the junction held 11 bases outside the gene matches. Germline loops: CDR1 SGHDT, CDR2 YYEEEE. The CDR3 contains 15 residues. CDR3 DNA: TGTGCCAGCAGCTTACGGGACAGCAGGTATCGGACCCAGTACTTC. It yields the protein CASSLRDSRYRTQYF. Full variable domain (outside the CDR3, taken from reference TRBV5-6 and TRBJ2-5): DAGVTQSPTHLIKTRGQQVTLRCSPKSGHDTVSWYQQALGQGPQFIFQYYEEEERQRGNFPDRFSGHQFPNYSSELNVNALLLGDSALYLCASSLRDSRYRTQYFGPGTRLLVL.

J is TRBJ2-3 and V is TRBV27, with 12 bases identical to TRBD1. The length of the CDR3 is 17 residues. Losses at the gene ends were 5 bases for V and 3 bases for J; bases not matched to a gene: 9. Germline V gene lookup returns CDR1 MNHEY and CDR2 SMNVEV (reference sequence). The CDR3 region has the DNA TGTGCCAGCAGTGTAGGGACAGGGGGCGCGAGGACAGATACGCAGTATTTT. It specifies CASSVGTGGARTDTQYF.

The chain employs TRBV11-2 and TRBJ2-2; 10 bases fit TRBD1. Germline lookup yields CDR1 SGHAT and CDR2 FQNNGV. The CDR3 contains 15 residues. The trim removed 5 bases at V and 4 bases at J, leaving 4 bases unmatched. The CDR3 DNA is TGTGCCAGCAGCCGGGGACAGGGGAGCACCGGGGAGCTGTTTTTT. Amino acid sequence: CASSRGQGSTGELFF. The entire variable domain, with the rest obtained from reference TRBV11-2 and TRBJ2-2, is as follows: EAGVAQSPRYKIIEKRQSVAFWCNPISGHATLYWYQQILGQGPKLLIQFQNNGVVDDSQLPKDRFSAERLKGVDSTLKIQPAKLEDSAVYLCASSRGQGSTGELFFGEGSRLTVL.

The gene calls are TRBV10-3 and TRBJ2-7, with 14 positions matching TRBD2. The length of the CDR3 is 16 residues. Trimming took 3 bases from V and 3 from J; bases not matched to a gene: 4. Germline-derived CDR1 and CDR2 are ENHRY and SYGVKD. The CDR3 coding sequence is TGTGCCATCAGTGAAAGGACTAGCGGGAGGATCTACGAGCAGTACTTC. This codes for CAISERTSGRIYEQYF.

V and J are TRBV7-9 and TRBJ1-4, with D possibly being TRBD1 (6 bases). Trimming cost V 5 bases and J 7 bases, with 14 bases left between them. Germline loops: CDR1 SEHNR, CDR2 FQNEAQ (reference sequence). The CDR3 runs to 14 residues. CDR3 sequence: CASSPGRGGEKLFF. DNA of the CDR3: TGTGCCAGCAGCCCCGGGAGGGGGGGTGAAAAACTGTTTTTT.

This clone has only one observation. V gene TRBV2 combines with J gene TRBJ2-3; D perhaps matches TRBD2 (5 bases). The CDR3 spans 11 residues. The germline gives CDR1 SNHLY, CDR2 FYNNEI. V was trimmed by 9 bases and J by 5 bases, leaving 9 bases between them. The CDR3 is CARTEGDTQYF. CDR3 bases: TGTGCCAGAACAGAGGGAGATACGCAGTATTTT.

The rearrangement uses TRBV5-1 and TRBJ2-3; a weak D match, TRBD2 (5 bases). CDR1 SGHRS and CDR2 YFSETQ come from the germline V gene. Trimming pared 5 bases from V and 3 bases from J, leaving 16 bases between. CDR3 length: 15 residues. The CDR3 DNA reads TGCGCCAGCAGGGTGGGAGAAGTCGGAACAGATACGCAGTATTTT. Encoded protein: CASRVGEVGTDTQYF.

The rearrangement joins TRBV10-3 to TRBJ2-5, with 7 bases identical to TRBD2. Unmatched junction bases numbered 2, after V lost 6 bases and J lost 7 bases. Germline values: CDR1 ENHRY, CDR2 SYGVKD. The CDR3 is 11 residues long. For the CDR3, the DNA is TGTGCCATCAGCGGGGGGACGACCCAGTACTTC. It codes for CAISGGTTQYF.

The genes are TRBV10-3 and TRBJ2-1, with D unclear. The CDR3 loop spans 12 amino acids. The germline gives CDR1 ENHRY, CDR2 SYGVKD. In DNA form, the CDR3 reads TGTGACTATCACAGCTCCTACAATGAGCAGTTCTTC. Its translation: CDYHSSYNEQFF.